The T cell receptor (beta chain) described here comes from a study of naive and memory T cell subsets. Points from the study as a whole: The RNA method is potentially sensitive to activation and differentiation changes.

Four PCR rounds used nested alpha and beta constant region primers plus the SP2 primer. For blood and skin samples, reverse transcription used TCR alpha and beta constant primers. In TCRdb, the 5' RACE reads were re-called with MiXCR into one record per CDR3 protein. The sample carries about 48,000 distinct CDR3 sequences, about 4.8% recorded once. An oligonucleotide containing a UMI was ligated to the 3' end of TCR cDNA. Adult healthy volunteers gave 2.5 ml peripheral blood for whole-blood RNA. Reverse transcription used DNase-treated unsorted total RNA, aiming for about 1 to 1000 ng. V lost 1 base, J lost 0 bases, and 10 bases lay in between. CDR1 and CDR2 (germline): SGHTA, FQGNSA. The CDR3 runs 16 residues. Many counts were recorded for this clonotype. The target antigen is unknown.

V gene TRBV7-2 combines with J gene TRBJ1-3; D unclear. This sequence was found in a female donor in good health. For the CDR3, the DNA is TGTGCCAGCAGCTTAGTACGGGAAAGCTCTGGAAACACCATATATTTT. As protein: CASSLVRESSGNTIYF.